The 26 T cell receptor beta chains below were found in one sample sequenced in a study of immune evolution from preneoplasia to lung adenocarcinoma. Libraries were prepared by immunoSEQ multiplex PCR; TCRdb keeps only in-frame clonotypes and omits some of them. Of fewer than 8,000 clones listed, 83% are singletons. The specimen sequenced was FFPE minimally invasive lung adenocarcinoma tissue. The receptors originated from a person aged 70 to 79 with lung adenocarcinoma.

V gene TRBV30 combines with J gene TRBJ2-5; D remains unclear. This CDR3 is 13 amino acids long. V was cut by 2 bases and J by 5 bases, with 12 bases left in between. In germline, CDR1 is GTSNPN, CDR2 SVGIG (reference sequence). The chain's CDR3 is CAWSRAGWETQYF. For the CDR3, the DNA is TGTGCCTGGAGTCGAGCCGGGTGGGAGACCCAGTACTTC.

The table lists this clone with a count of one. This rearrangement joins TRBV7-6 to TRBJ2-5, with 12 bases identical to TRBD1. After removal of 5 bases from V and 5 bases from J, the junction contained 6 bases not matched to a gene. The CDR3 has 15 residues. The germline V gene has CDR1 SGHVS and CDR2 FNYEAQ. CDR3 protein: CASSKGDRGLETQYF. The CDR3 nucleotides read TGTGCCAGCAGCAAAGGGGACAGGGGGCTGGAGACCCAGTACTTC.

CDR3 sequence (DNA): TGCGCCAGCAGCACGACTAGCGGCTACAATGAGCAGTTCTTC. Translating it yields CASSTTSGYNEQFF. The chain employs TRBV5-1 and TRBJ2-1; 9 bases match TRBD2. The trim removed 4 bases at V and 3 bases at J, leaving 2 bases unmatched. The CDR3 totals 14 residues. Germline CDR1 reads SGHRS; CDR2 reads YFSETQ.

This chain uses TRBV11-2 with TRBJ2-1, with 8 bases matching TRBD2. This CDR3 spans 18 amino acids. The germline CDR1 and CDR2 sequences are SGHAT and FQNNGV. The junction had 8 bases not matched to a gene; V was cut back by 1 base and J by 0 bases. The CDR3 sequence: CASSLGRGGPRSYNEQFF. CDR3 sequence (DNA): TGTGCCAGCAGCTTAGGTCGGGGGGGCCCCCGCTCCTACAATGAGCAGTTCTTC.

This rearrangement joins TRBV6-1 to TRBJ2-5; TRBD2 matches at 12 bases. Germline V gene data show CDR1 as MNHNS and CDR2 as SASEGT. The CDR3 is made up of 17 amino acids. V was pared by 3 bases and J by 4 bases, with 9 bases of the junction left unmatched. CDR3 nucleotides: TGTGCCAGCAGTGATTCTAGCGGGGGGGCACGGGGAGAGACCCAGTACTTC. Its protein product is CASSDSSGGARGETQYF.

This rearrangement joins TRBV4-1 to TRBJ1-1; a possible D gene is TRBD1 (5 bases). This CDR3 has 13 amino acids. Germline CDR1 is MGHRA and CDR2 is YSYEKL. V was shortened by 1 base and J by 11 bases, with 14 bases between the two germline ends. CDR3 amino acids: CASSQVMGVDAFF. DNA of the CDR3: TGCGCCAGCAGCCAAGTTATGGGGGTTGACGCTTTCTTT.

This clone was recorded only once. DNA for the CDR3: TGTGCCAGCAGCCAAAAAATAGGGGACAGGGACGAGAAGGACACTGAAGCTTTCTTT. The encoded protein is CASSQKIGDRDEKDTEAFF. The chain has TRBV11-2 and TRBJ1-1; 9 positions agree with TRBD1. This CDR3 comprises 19 residues. Germline loops: CDR1 SGHAT, CDR2 FQNNGV. V was pared by 5 bases and J by 3 bases, with 19 bases of the junction left unmatched. The whole variable domain, remainder taken from reference TRBV11-2 and TRBJ1-1, is EAGVAQSPRYKIIEKRQSVAFWCNPISGHATLYWYQQILGQGPKLLIQFQNNGVVDDSQLPKDRFSAERLKGVDSTLKIQPAKLEDSAVYLCASSQKIGDRDEKDTEAFFGQGTRLTVV.

This chain connects TRBV25-1 to TRBJ1-6; 7 positions agree with TRBD1. The germline V gene encodes CDR1 MGHDK and CDR2 SYGVNS. The V gene end was trimmed by 5 bases and the J gene end by 5 bases; junction bases not matched to a gene: 3. The CDR3 covers 14 residues. CDR3 bases: TGTGCCAGCAGTTGGGACAGAGATAATTCACCCCTCCACTTT. It codes for CASSWDRDNSPLHF.

The count of this clone is one. The chain recombines TRBV2 with TRBJ1-4, with D tentatively TRBD1 (5 bases). The CDR3 extends over 14 amino acids. V was trimmed by 2 bases and J by 11 bases, leaving 15 bases between them. From germline, CDR1 is SNHLY and CDR2 FYNNEI. The CDR3 DNA follows: TGTGCCAGCAGTGAAAATGGGGGGGTCGGGAAACTGTTTTTT. Encoded protein: CASSENGGVGKLFF.

Only a few counts were recorded for this clone. The gene calls are TRBV9 and TRBJ2-2; D possibly corresponds to TRBD2 (6 bases). The length of the CDR3 is 16 residues. Germline values: CDR1 SGDLS, CDR2 YYNGEE. V lost 0 bases and J 0 bases, leaving 9 bases between the germline ends. CDR3 DNA sequence: TGTGCCAGCAGCGTAGCTAGCGACGCGAACACCGGGGAGCTGTTTTTT. Translated, it gives CASSVASDANTGELFF. Using reference TRBV9 and TRBJ2-2 for the parts outside the CDR3, the full variable domain is DSGVTQTPKHLITATGQRVTLRCSPRSGDLSVYWYQQSLDQGLQFLIQYYNGEERAKGNILERFSAQQFPDLHSELNLSSLELGDSALYFCASSVASDANTGELFFGEGSRLTVL.

The rearrangement links TRBV2 to TRBJ2-7; weak D call: TRBD1 (6 bases). This CDR3 has 13 residues. Germline V gives CDR1 SNHLY, CDR2 FYNNEI. Trimming shortened V by 8 bases and J by 0 bases, and 11 bases separated the two germline ends. This chain's CDR3 is CASLTGFSYEQYF. DNA of the CDR3: TGTGCCAGCCTGACAGGATTCTCCTACGAGCAGTACTTC.

This sequence joins TRBV6-1 and TRBJ1-2, with D maybe TRBD1 (5 bases). Deletions cut 6 bases from V and 0 bases from J, with 8 bases between. This CDR3 spans 13 amino acids. In germline, CDR1 is MNHNS, CDR2 SASEGT. The CDR3: CASSRAPNYGYTF. In DNA form, the CDR3 reads TGTGCCAGCAGCAGGGCCCCTAACTATGGCTACACCTTC.

The V and J genes are TRBV11-2 and TRBJ1-3, with D possibly matching TRBD1 (6 bases). The CDR3 covers 16 residues. V dropped 1 base and J dropped 0 bases, with 10 bases sitting between them. The germline V gene encodes CDR1 SGHAT and CDR2 FQNNGV. The CDR3 DNA reads TGTGCCAGCAGCTTAGTTGGGGGCGACTCTGGAAACACCATATATTTT. This codes for CASSLVGGDSGNTIYF.

This clone appeared once. A read error is possible here, since a much larger clone lies one base away. The CDR3 loop is CTSTRGLRGYTF. The CDR3 DNA reads as TGTACCAGCACCAGGGGCCTTCGAGGCTACACCTTC. The rearrangement joins TRBV7-9 to TRBJ1-2, with a possible D match to TRBD1 (6 bases). CDR1 SEHNR and CDR2 FQNEAQ come from the germline V gene (reference sequence). This CDR3 comprises 12 residues.

The rearrangement links TRBV19 to TRBJ1-5, with TRBD1 as a possible D gene (5 bases). V lost 2 bases, J lost 4 bases, and 21 bases lay in between. The CDR3 spans 18 residues. Germline loops: CDR1 LNHDA, CDR2 SQIVND (reference sequence). For the CDR3, the DNA is TGTGCCAGTAGTATACCCCTTTTTTTCAGGGACCGTAATCAGCCCCAGCATTTT. Residues: CASSIPLFFRDRNQPQHF.

The rearrangement uses TRBV30 and TRBJ2-5, with D perhaps TRBD1 or TRBD2 (6 bases each). Germline loops: CDR1 GTSNPN, CDR2 SVGIG (reference sequence). V lost 1 base and J lost 2, with 17 bases in between. CDR3 length: 16 residues. The CDR3 protein is CAWSDLGGKQQETQYF. CDR3 nucleotides: TGTGCCTGGAGTGATCTAGGGGGGAAACAGCAAGAGACCCAGTACTTC.

This chain connects TRBV4-2 to TRBJ2-5, with a tentative D call TRBD1 (6 bases). The CDR3 extends over 16 amino acids. The V and J ends lost 0 bases and 0 bases respectively, with 11 bases between them. Germline CDR1 reads LGHNA; CDR2 reads YNFKEQ. CDR3 DNA sequence: TGTGCCAGCAGCCAAGATAGTGGACAGAACCAAGAGACCCAGTACTTC. It codes for CASSQDSGQNQETQYF.

This chain connects TRBV6-5 to TRBJ1-1; possible D gene TRBD1, 5 bases. Trimming cost V 8 bases and J 8 bases, with 21 bases left between them. Germline V lookup: CDR1 MNHEY, CDR2 SVGAGI. The CDR3 runs 14 residues. The CDR3 DNA sequence: TGTGCCAGCTTGGGAGGGGCAACCAAACTCGAAGCTTTCTTT. Amino acids: CASLGGATKLEAFF.

This clone showed up just once. The chain joins TRBV19 to TRBJ2-7; TRBD1 might be the D (6 bases). The V gene's germline CDR1 is LNHDA and CDR2 SQIVND (reference sequence). V was cut by 8 bases and J by 5 bases, with 19 bases left in between. The length of the CDR3 is 14 residues. CDR3 protein: CASANQGSRHEQYF. The CDR3 DNA reads TGTGCCAGTGCAAACCAGGGGAGCCGCCACGAGCAGTACTTC.

This chain connects TRBV18 to TRBJ1-1; unclear D gene. Germline V CDR1 and CDR2: KGHSH, LQKENI. V was shortened by 1 base and J by 3 bases, with 6 bases between the two germline ends. The CDR3 runs to 13 residues. The CDR3 region has the DNA TGTGCCAGCTCACCACGTGACGACACTGAAGCTTTCTTT. Translated, it gives CASSPRDDTEAFF.

The chain links TRBV4-1 to TRBJ1-2; D is undetermined. Germline CDR1 MGHRA, CDR2 YSYEKL. V was trimmed by 0 bases and J by 4 bases, leaving 15 bases between them. The CDR3 is 16 residues long. This CDR3 is CASSQEWRIGSYGYTF. In DNA, the CDR3 is TGCGCCAGCAGCCAAGAATGGCGCATAGGGAGCTATGGCTACACCTTC.

The CDR3 bases are TGTGCCAGTAGTAGGGACGCTCGCCCCGCTTTCTTT. Its translation is CASSRDARPAFF. J is TRBJ1-1 and V is TRBV19; D is perhaps TRBD1 (5 bases). Between the trimmed V and J ends, which lost 4 bases and 11 bases, there was a span of 14 bases. The CDR3 is made up of 12 amino acids. Germline assignment: CDR1 LNHDA and CDR2 SQIVND (reference sequence).

V usage is TRBV18 and J usage is TRBJ2-2, with 9 bases matching TRBD1. Germline V gene data show CDR1 as KGHSH and CDR2 as LQKENI. CDR3 length: 15 residues. After removal of 3 bases from V and 4 bases from J, the junction contained 3 bases not matched to a gene. The CDR3 DNA reads as TGTGCCAGCTCACCGGGACAGGGAGTCACCGGGGAGCTGTTTTTT. It encodes CASSPGQGVTGELFF.

The chain carries TRBV2 and TRBJ2-5; the D is unclear. The V end lost 6 bases, the J end lost 4 bases, and 9 bases lay between the germline ends. The CDR3 runs to 12 residues. Germline CDR1 reads SNHLY; CDR2 reads FYNNEI. CDR3 bases: TGTGCCAGCAGGACGTCCGGAGAGACCCAGTACTTC. Encoded protein: CASRTSGETQYF.

In DNA, the CDR3 is TGTGCCAGCAGTTTCAATATACGCTCCTATAATTCACCCCTCCACTTT. Protein: CASSFNIRSYNSPLHF. This sequence joins TRBV28 and TRBJ1-6, with D uncertain. This CDR3 is 16 amino acids long. V lost 3 bases and J 0 bases, leaving 9 bases between the germline ends. The germline gives CDR1 MDHEN, CDR2 SYDVKM.

The chain employs TRBV7-2 and TRBJ2-7; 7 nucleotides agree with TRBD1. CDR3 length: 14 amino acids. The germline V gene encodes CDR1 SGHTA and CDR2 FQGNSA. V was clipped by 1 base and J by 1 base; unmatched bases: 1. The CDR3 nucleotides read TGTGCCAGCAGCTTAGGGGACAGTTCCTACGAGCAGTACTTC. Amino acids: CASSLGDSSYEQYF.